These 3 T cell receptor beta chains share one sample of origin, sequenced in a study of persistence of HIV-infected CD4 T cells (dated by TCRdb to 2020 to 2021). Their antigen targets remain unknown. The immunoSEQ hsTCRB assay version 4, run in survey mode, was used to sequence TCRbeta repertoires from genomic DNA. Drawn from immuneACCESS, this table holds only the in-frame rearrangements with V and J called that TCRdb kept. Clones are partly lost; checked studies trace under half to an unresolved V gene and leave the rest unexplained. The sample table holds approximately 39,000 clones, of which approximately 78% were seen once. The top ten clones comprise 0.9% to 1% of the sample. This specimen's treatment or condition label, interpreted: suppressive antiretroviral therapy. A pool of overlapping 15-mer peptides from HIV-1 Gag, at around 1.1 ug per peptide per mL, was used to stimulate the cells. Nonresponding CD40L-negative CD69-negative CD45RO-high memory CD4+ T cells were sorted as memory populations depleted of antigen-responding cells.

The sequences come from cultured CD4+ T cells from PBMCs, collected from a patient who received antiretroviral therapy. Taken with the paper, the label for cell subset or site translates to: CD40L-CD69- CD45RO-high memory CD4 T cells not responding to Gag peptides. The source of these receptors is an adult with HIV. The donor label of this sample is uncertain.

The rearrangement links TRBV7-6 to TRBJ1-4; D may be TRBD1 (6 bases). The CDR3 is 16 residues long. Trimming removed 1 base from V and 5 bases from J, with 14 bases in between. Germline assignment: CDR1 SGHVS and CDR2 FNYEAQ. CDR3 nucleotides: TGTGCCAGCAGCTTAGTTGCGGGGGCCTCCAATGAAAAACTGTTTTTT. Protein product: CASSLVAGASNEKLFF.

This rearrangement joins TRBV15 to TRBJ2-1, with 13 bases fitting TRBD2. The J segment lost 14 bases and the V segment lost 1 base, leaving 5 bases of the junction unmatched. The CDR3 runs to 14 residues. CDR1 is LNHNV, CDR2 YYDKDF, per germline (reference sequence). CDR3 residues: CATSRGGTSGEEFF. The CDR3 region has the DNA TGTGCCACCAGCAGAGGAGGGACTAGCGGGGAGGAGTTCTTC.

This clone was counted only a few times. The chain uses TRBV28 and TRBJ1-2; D unresolved. Trimming shortened V by 4 bases and J by 8 bases, and 14 bases separated the two germline ends. This CDR3 region has 13 residues. Germline V gene data show CDR1 as MDHEN and CDR2 as SYDVKM. Here the CDR3 reads CASSSASFVGYTF. The CDR3 DNA reads TGTGCCAGCAGTTCAGCGAGTTTTGTCGGCTACACCTTC.